This record covers a single T cell receptor beta chain. Its cognate antigen is unknown. These data are taken from a study of cytomegalovirus exposure and HLA in healthy donors. Whole-study results and caveats: Solely CMV serostatus was available to characterize immune exposure.

The CDR3 is 14 residues long. Germline assignment: CDR1 LNHDA and CDR2 SQIVND (reference sequence). Losses at the gene ends were 5 bases for V and 8 bases for J; bases not matched to a gene: 11. A multiplex PCR was run with 60 Vbeta primers and 13 Jbeta primers. The method was immunoSEQ multiplex PCR; TCRdb's version includes in-frame clones alone and lacks a portion of them. Among 50,000 or so clones listed, around 81% were seen once. The source of this sequence is a boy younger than 18 in good health and CMV-seropositive. Material: PBMCs. The chain has TRBV19 and TRBJ1-2; 7 bases are a match to TRBD1. CDR3 sequence: CASSWRTGPTGYTF. In DNA, the CDR3 is TGTGCCAGTAGTTGGCGGACAGGACCCACAGGCTACACCTTC.